This TCR beta chain was sequenced for a study of beta chain features in type 1 diabetes. Background on the study: Healthy donors and patients showed comparable age, gender and cell yields. Regarding the study as a whole: PCR might preferentially amplify shorter templates, equally in patients and controls.

What was sequenced were expressed TCRB transcripts, since all of the isolated RNA had been reverse transcribed. Measured with immunoSEQ multiplex PCR; TCRdb has only the in-frame clones, and not every one. The data hold around 300,000 clones, with about 10% observed a single time. About this clone itself: The antigen remains unidentified.

The CDR3 runs to 11 residues. Germline assignment: CDR1 MDHEN and CDR2 SYDVKM. V was pared by 7 bases and J by 7 bases, with 11 bases between. Averaging around 120 mL, one heparinised blood draw came from each individual donor. Purity exceeding 95% was reached by all sorted populations. The sequence derives from a woman between 25 and 40 years old in good health. Sequences were obtained from naive CD4+ T cells from blood. The rearrangement uses TRBV28 and TRBJ2-7; no reliable D call. Here the CDR3 reads CASTSNGEQYF. The CDR3 nucleotides are TGTGCCAGCACCTCAAACGGTGAGCAGTACTTC.